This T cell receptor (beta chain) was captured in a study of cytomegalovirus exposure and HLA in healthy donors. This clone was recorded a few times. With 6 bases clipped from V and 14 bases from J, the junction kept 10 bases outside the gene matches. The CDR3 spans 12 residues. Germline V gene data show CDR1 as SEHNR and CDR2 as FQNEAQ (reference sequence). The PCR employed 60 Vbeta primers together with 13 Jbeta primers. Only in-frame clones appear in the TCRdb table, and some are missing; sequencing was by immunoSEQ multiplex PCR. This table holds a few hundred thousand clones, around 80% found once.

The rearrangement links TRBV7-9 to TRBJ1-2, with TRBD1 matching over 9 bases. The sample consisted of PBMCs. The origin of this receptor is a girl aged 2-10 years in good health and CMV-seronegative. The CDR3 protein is CASRSDRGKLTF. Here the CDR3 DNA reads TGTGCCAGCAGGTCCGACAGGGGGAAGTTGACCTTC. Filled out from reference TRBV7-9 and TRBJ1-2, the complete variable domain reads DTGVSQNPRHKITKRGQNVTFRCDPISEHNRLYWYRQTLGQGPEFLTYFQNEAQLEKSRLLSDRFSAERPKGSFSTLEIQRTEQGDSAMYLCASRSDRGKLTFGSGTRLTVV.